Below, 8 T cell receptor beta chains from the same sample are listed, as sequenced in a study of beta chain features in type 1 diabetes. Study-level results: Type 1 diabetes patients showed a moderate but significant shortening of TCRB CDR3s in all four CD4+ subsets.

The authors reverse transcribed all of the isolated RNA, so sequencing captured expressed TCRB transcripts. Clones were read by immunoSEQ multiplex PCR, and TCRdb kept only the in-frame ones, dropping some. This sample has about 120,000 clones, with 15% to 20% found just once. No cognate antigen is known for these TCRs. Sample: central memory CD4+ T cells from blood. The receptors were sampled from a man aged 18 to 35 with type 1 diabetes.

This clone was seen more than once but under ten times. J is TRBJ2-6 and V is TRBV28; 10 bases match TRBD1. The CDR3 length is 17 residues. The V gene's germline CDR1 is MDHEN and CDR2 SYDVKM. J was trimmed by 3 bases and V by 5 bases; bases with no gene match: 7. CDR3 nucleotide sequence: TGTGCCAGCAGTCCGCCGGGACAGGGGCGTGGGGCCAACGTCCTGACTTTC. Encoded protein: CASSPPGQGRGANVLTF.

This clone was seen a few times. The chain links TRBV7-9 to TRBJ1-1, with D possibly matching TRBD1 (5 bases). The CDR3 covers 13 residues. Germline V gene lookup returns CDR1 SEHNR and CDR2 FQNEAQ (reference sequence). Trimming took 5 bases from V and 11 from J, leaving 18 bases between them. In DNA, the CDR3 is TGTGCCAGCAGCCGATCGAGGGGCAAAAGGGCTTTCTTT. Protein sequence: CASSRSRGKRAFF.

This clone has just a few counts. V usage is TRBV5-6 and J usage is TRBJ2-2, with no clear D. Germline loops: CDR1 SGHDT, CDR2 YYEEEE. This CDR3 is built from 13 residues. Between the trimmed V and J ends, which lost 4 bases and 6 bases, there was a span of 10 bases. The chain's CDR3 is CASSLRRAGELFF. DNA for the CDR3: TGTGCCAGCAGCCTCCGGAGAGCCGGGGAGCTGTTTTTT.

This clone was seen a few times. The V gene is TRBV5-5, the J gene TRBJ2-7; D is uncertain. V lost 4 bases and J lost 3, with 17 bases in between. Germline CDR1 SGHKS, CDR2 YYEKEE (reference sequence). CDR3 length: 15 residues. The CDR3, as DNA: TGTGCCAGCAGCCCACCATTGAGGATCGGCTACGAGCAGTACTTC. Its translation is CASSPPLRIGYEQYF.

The J gene is TRBJ2-2, the V gene TRBV7-3; 8 bases are a match to TRBD1. The CDR3 is 14 amino acids. Trimming at V came to 6 bases and at J to 0 bases, leaving 0 bases not matched to a gene. Germline values: CDR1 SGHTA, CDR2 FQGTGA. CDR3 loop: CASRGQANTGELFF. The CDR3 DNA sequence: TGTGCCAGCAGGGGACAGGCGAACACCGGGGAGCTGTTTTTT. Based on the CDR3 plus reference TRBV7-3 and TRBJ2-2, the full variable domain is GAGVSQTPSNKVTEKGKYVELRCDPISGHTALYWYRQSLGQGPEFLIYFQGTGAADDSGLPNDRFFAVRPEGSVSTLKIQRTERGDSAVYLCASRGQANTGELFFGEGSRLTVL.

The chain joins TRBV18 to TRBJ2-5; no definite D call. The germline gives CDR1 KGHSH, CDR2 LQKENI. CDR3 length: 12 residues. The V end lost 1 base, the J end lost 6 bases, and 6 bases lay between the germline ends. DNA for the CDR3: TGTGCCAGCTCACCACAGGGAAAGACCCAGTACTTC. It codes for CASSPQGKTQYF.

This clone was seen at least ten times. The genes are TRBV19 and TRBJ2-1; 13 bases are a match to TRBD2. Looked up from germline, CDR1 is LNHDA and CDR2 is SQIVND (reference sequence). V lost 6 bases, J lost 11 bases, and 13 bases stayed unmatched. The CDR3 loop spans 16 amino acids. The CDR3 loop reads CASSPGTSGTGSKQFF. The CDR3 DNA sequence: TGTGCCAGTAGCCCCGGGACTAGCGGGACCGGATCGAAGCAGTTCTTC.

The chain employs TRBV6-5 and TRBJ2-4; D might be TRBD2 (5 bases). V was trimmed by 4 bases and J by 3 bases, leaving 13 bases between them. There are 15 residues in the CDR3. CDR1 MNHEY and CDR2 SVGAGI come from the germline V gene. CDR3 region: CASSSLAADKNIQYF. In nucleotides, the CDR3 is TGTGCCAGCAGTTCGTTGGCAGCGGACAAAAACATTCAGTACTTC.